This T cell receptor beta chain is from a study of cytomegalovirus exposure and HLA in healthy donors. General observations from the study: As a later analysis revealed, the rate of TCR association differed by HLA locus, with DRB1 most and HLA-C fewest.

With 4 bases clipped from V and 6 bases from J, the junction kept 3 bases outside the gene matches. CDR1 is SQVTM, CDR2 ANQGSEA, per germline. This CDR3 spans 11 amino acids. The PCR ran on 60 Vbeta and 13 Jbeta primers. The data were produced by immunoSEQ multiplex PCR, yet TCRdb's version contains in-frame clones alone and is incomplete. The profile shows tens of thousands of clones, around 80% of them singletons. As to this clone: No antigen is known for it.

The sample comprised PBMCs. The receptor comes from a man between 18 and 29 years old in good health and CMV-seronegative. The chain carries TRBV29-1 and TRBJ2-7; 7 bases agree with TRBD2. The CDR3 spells CSVGGGSEQYF. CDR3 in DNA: TGCAGCGTTGGAGGCGGGAGCGAGCAGTACTTC.